Below are 30 T cell receptor beta chains sequenced from a single sample in a study of blood T cells in healthy people across ages (dated by TCRdb to the mid-2010s). The method was 5' RACE. TCRdb shows the sequencer as Illumina HiSeq 2500. A second PCR of roughly 6 to 11 cycles was run with a J-beta primer mix and a sample-barcoded 5' primer. Using fastp at Q25 and MiXCR, TCRdb reprocessed the public reads and kept productive beta chains. Rows are unified per CDR3 protein, each entry keeping the most common DNA and genes. In this sample the table shows 720,000 or so distinct CDR3 sequences, about 43% of which occur a single time. Around 30% of the sample goes to the ten largest clones. The specimen sequenced was blood. The receptors derive from a man of 80 years or more in good health.

The chain combines TRBV7-9 with TRBJ2-7; 7 nucleotides match TRBD1. V was pared by 11 bases and J by 0 bases, with 7 bases of the junction left unmatched. This CDR3 has 13 amino acids. CDR1 is SEHNR, CDR2 FQNEAQ, per germline (reference sequence). This CDR3 reads CAGQQGTSYEQYF. The CDR3 DNA is TGTGCCGGGCAACAGGGGACCTCCTACGAGCAGTACTTC.

This clonotype was picked up many times. The chain has TRBV20-1 and TRBJ1-2; D perhaps matches TRBD1 (5 bases). The germline V gene has CDR1 DFQATT and CDR2 SNEGSKA (reference sequence). V was cut by 3 bases and J by 8 bases, with 13 bases left in between. The CDR3 extends over 12 amino acids. CDR3 protein: CSASGALGGYTF. CDR3 bases: TGCAGTGCTAGTGGGGCCTTGGGCGGCTACACCTTC.

The rearrangement links TRBV4-1 to TRBJ2-3; D unresolved. The germline V gene has CDR1 MGHRA and CDR2 YSYEKL. The CDR3 spans 16 residues. Trimming took off 0 bases at V and 0 bases at J, with 10 bases between the two ends. CDR3: CASSQDPGRSTDTQYF. In DNA, the CDR3 is TGCGCCAGCAGCCAAGACCCCGGACGGAGCACAGATACGCAGTATTTT.

The chain uses TRBV18 and TRBJ2-5; D is perhaps TRBD1 or TRBD2 (5 bases each). V lost 3 bases to trimming and J lost 2 bases, with 19 bases between them. CDR1 and CDR2 from the germline V gene are KGHSH and LQKENI. The CDR3 contains 17 residues. CDR3 bases: TGTGCCAGCTCACCCGACCTTGGGGGTATTGGTCAAGAGACCCAGTACTTC. Protein sequence: CASSPDLGGIGQETQYF. The full variable domain, in which reference TRBV18 and TRBJ2-5 provide the parts outside the CDR3, is NAGVMQNPRHLVRRRGQEARLRCSPMKGHSHVYWYRQLPEEGLKFMVYLQKENIIDESGMPKERFSAEFPKEGPSILRIQQVVRGDSAAYFCASSPDLGGIGQETQYFGPGTRLLVL.

The chain couples TRBV20-1 to TRBJ2-3; no clear D gene. Germline V gives CDR1 DFQATT, CDR2 SNEGSKA (reference sequence). The CDR3 loop spans 14 amino acids. The V end lost 6 bases, the J end lost 0 bases, and 13 bases lay between the germline ends. CDR3 bases: TGCAGTGCCCGGATGCCCCGGAGCACAGATACGCAGTATTTT. It is translated as CSARMPRSTDTQYF.

The chain carries TRBV7-8 and TRBJ1-2, with 8 bases that match TRBD1. The junction had 5 bases not matched to a gene; V was cut back by 5 bases and J by 0 bases. There are 15 residues in the CDR3. Germline CDR1 is SGHVS and CDR2 is FQNEAQ. The CDR3 spells CASSIQGAANYGYTF. DNA for the CDR3: TGTGCCAGCAGCATTCAGGGGGCCGCTAACTATGGCTACACCTTC.

This chain connects TRBV25-1 to TRBJ1-1; 8 bases are a match to TRBD1. V trimming: 9 bases; J trimming: 1 base; junction bases outside the gene matches: 7. Germline V CDR1 and CDR2: MGHDK, SYGVNS. CDR3 size: 14 residues. CDR3 sequence: CARWTGRENTEAFF. The CDR3 region has the DNA TGTGCCAGGTGGACAGGGCGGGAGAACACTGAAGCTTTCTTT.

The chain has TRBV4-3 and TRBJ2-3; D remains unclear. Trimming pared 1 base from V and 10 bases from J, leaving 21 bases between. The CDR3 runs 16 residues. Germline V gene lookup returns CDR1 LGHNA and CDR2 YSLEER. The CDR3 spells CASSQGRAGVLGAQYF. CDR3 bases: TGCGCCAGCAGCCAAGGGCGAGCTGGCGTGTTAGGAGCGCAGTATTTT.

The chain employs TRBV20-1 and TRBJ2-5; 10 bases are a match to TRBD2. Germline-derived CDR1 and CDR2 are DFQATT and SNEGSKA (reference sequence). The V gene end was trimmed by 6 bases and the J gene end by 4 bases; junction bases not matched to a gene: 11. CDR3 length equals 15 residues. Written as DNA, the CDR3 is TGCAGTGCCCCTAGCGGGAGTCTGGTTCTAGAGACCCAGTACTTC. It specifies CSAPSGSLVLETQYF.

This clonotype was detected a few times. The gene calls are TRBV6-1 and TRBJ2-3; D is undetermined. The V gene lost 7 bases and the J gene lost 1 base, with 12 bases spanning the gap. The CDR3 is 14 amino acids. Germline-derived CDR1 and CDR2 are MNHNS and SASEGT. DNA for the CDR3: TGTGCCAGCATGGAGACACGGGGCACAGATACGCAGTATTTT. Amino acids: CASMETRGTDTQYF.

The CDR3 sequence: CASSEGDRGTDTQYF. As DNA, the CDR3 is TGTGCCAGCTCCGAGGGGGACAGGGGCACAGATACGCAGTATTTT. The J gene is TRBJ2-3, the V gene TRBV25-1; 9 bases are shared with TRBD1. The CDR3 has 15 amino acids. The trim removed 8 bases at V and 1 base at J, leaving 7 bases unmatched. Per the germline V gene, CDR1 is MGHDK and CDR2 is SYGVNS.

There are a few counts of this clonotype. The chain links TRBV20-1 to TRBJ1-5; TRBD1 matches 8 bases. After removal of 0 bases from V and 7 bases from J, the junction contained 11 bases not matched to a gene. CDR3 length: 16 amino acids. Germline-derived CDR1 and CDR2 are DFQATT and SNEGSKA (reference sequence). The DNA of the CDR3 is TGCAGTGCTAGAGAGAGGTGGGGGGGGACAGGCCAGCCCCAGCATTTT. Amino acid sequence: CSARERWGGTGQPQHF.

Comment on this clonotype: At one boundary the junction diverges from the germline segment, which might be a read error. V usage is TRBV24-1 and J usage is TRBJ2-3, with TRBD2 matching over 13 bases. Germline V gene sequence: CDR1 KGHDR, CDR2 SFDVKD. There are 19 residues in the CDR3. The chain's CDR3 is CAASDFNNRTSGSGVTQYF. The CDR3 DNA sequence: TGTGCCGCCAGTGACTTTAATAATAGGACTAGCGGGAGTGGGGTAACGCAGTATTTT.

The rearrangement joins TRBV28 to TRBJ2-1, with 7 bases aligning to TRBD2. The assigned J gene may be wrong: the sequence end matches TRBJ2-7 better. The CDR3 is 17 residues long. CDR1 MDHEN and CDR2 SYDVKM come from the germline V gene. The CDR3 loop is CASSPRGLNPIYNEQYF. CDR3 nucleotide sequence: TGTGCCAGCAGTCCAAGGGGACTAAATCCCATCTACAATGAGCAGTACTTC.

The chain joins TRBV27 to TRBJ2-4; D gene ambiguous. Germline lookup yields CDR1 MNHEY and CDR2 SMNVEV (reference sequence). V lost 6 bases, J lost 0 bases, and 6 bases lay in between. This CDR3 is 13 amino acids long. CDR3 sequence: CASSHPAKNIQYF. For the CDR3, the DNA is TGTGCCAGCAGCCACCCAGCCAAAAACATTCAGTACTTC.

CDR3 region: CASSLRRGGQGVQAFF. CDR3 coding DNA: TGTGCCAGCAGCTTACGACGTGGGGGACAGGGGGTTCAAGCTTTCTTT. The chain recombines TRBV7-2 with TRBJ1-1; 11 bases line up with TRBD1. With 2 bases clipped from V and 9 bases from J, the junction kept 11 bases outside the gene matches. From germline, CDR1 is SGHTA and CDR2 FQGNSA. The CDR3 consists of 16 residues.

This clonotype was detected only a few times. The rearrangement links TRBV6-5 to TRBJ2-1; possible D gene TRBD2, 5 bases. CDR3 length: 14 amino acids. Trimming pared 6 bases from V and 9 bases from J, leaving 18 bases between. Germline V gene lookup returns CDR1 MNHEY and CDR2 SVGAGI. CDR3: CASRPGLGRGEQFF. The CDR3 DNA is TGTGCCAGCAGACCCGGACTGGGTCGGGGTGAGCAGTTCTTC.

The chain couples TRBV9 to TRBJ2-2; D gene ambiguous. The CDR3 totals 14 residues. V was cut by 0 bases and J by 8 bases, with 11 bases left in between. Germline values: CDR1 SGDLS, CDR2 YYNGEE. DNA of the CDR3: TGTGCCAGCAGCGTAGTTGGTAAAGTAGGGGAGCTGTTTTTT. Encoded protein: CASSVVGKVGELFF.

This clonotype has at least ten counts. This chain joins TRBV29-1 and TRBJ2-1; no definite D call. Germline CDR1 is SQVTM and CDR2 is ANQGSEA. V gave up 6 bases and J gave up 1 base, with 7 bases separating them. This CDR3 is 12 amino acids long. CDR3 nucleotides: TGCAGCGTACGGAAATCCTACAATGAGCAGTTCTTC. Translation: CSVRKSYNEQFF.

This clonotype was found a few times. CDR3 DNA sequence: TGCGCCAGCAGCCAAGGGGTTTCTGACAATCAGCCCCAGCATTTT. Its protein is CASSQGVSDNQPQHF. The chain carries TRBV4-1 and TRBJ1-5; D not resolved. Germline V CDR1 and CDR2: MGHRA, YSYEKL. Between the trimmed V and J ends, which lost 1 base and 3 bases, there was a span of 10 bases. There are 15 residues in the CDR3.

A few counts support this clonotype. The chain joins TRBV20-1 to TRBJ2-7, with D perhaps assigned TRBD1 or TRBD2 (5 bases each). The DNA end favors TRBJ2-5, so the J call may be wrong. Germline V CDR1 and CDR2: DFQATT, SNEGSKA (reference sequence). The CDR3 contains 14 residues. The CDR3 is CSAIKGAGGETQYF. In DNA, the CDR3 is TGCAGTGCTATAAAAGGGGCCGGAGGAGAGACCCAGTACTTC.

The chain is built from TRBV3-1 and TRBJ2-3; the D gene could be TRBD1 or TRBD2 (5 bases each). The CDR3 contains 15 residues. The V end lost 1 base, the J end lost 3 bases, and 11 bases lay between the germline ends. Germline V gene data show CDR1 as LGHDT and CDR2 as YNNKEL (reference sequence). CDR3 in DNA: TGTGCCAGCAGCCAAGCTACGGGACCGACAGATACGCAGTATTTT. Translated, it gives CASSQATGPTDTQYF.

This clonotype showed up just a few times. V is TRBV5-1 and J is TRBJ2-5, with 9 nucleotides matching TRBD1. The tail of the sequence fits TRBJ2-7 better, so the J call may be wrong. This CDR3 is 14 amino acids long. The germline V gene has CDR1 SGHRS and CDR2 YFSETQ. CDR3 in DNA: TGCGCCAGCAGAACCGGGACAGGGAGGAACGAGCAGTACTTC. This encodes CASRTGTGRNEQYF.

There are many counts of this clonotype. The V call is TRBV7-2, the J call TRBJ2-7; a possible D gene is TRBD1 (5 bases). V was shortened by 5 bases and J by 3 bases, with 8 bases between the two germline ends. The length of the CDR3 is 12 residues. Germline-derived CDR1 and CDR2 are SGHTA and FQGNSA. In DNA form, the CDR3 reads TGTGCCAGCAGCCACGACAGCTACGAGCAGTACTTC. It specifies CASSHDSYEQYF.

In its sample, this clonotype was seen a few times. The chain is built from TRBV6-2 or TRBV6-3 and TRBJ2-7, with TRBD2 as a possible D gene (5 bases). Deletions cut 7 bases from V and 7 bases from J, with 17 bases between. Germline CDR1 and CDR2: MNHEY and SVGEGT. CDR3 length: 13 amino acids. In DNA form, the CDR3 reads TGTGCCAGCACGGACTCGAATCAATGGGAGCAGTACTTC. This translates into CASTDSNQWEQYF.

This chain connects TRBV7-8 to TRBJ2-3; 8 bases match TRBD2. This CDR3 comprises 15 residues. Trimming removed 2 bases from V and 7 bases from J; junction bases left unmatched: 8. CDR1 and CDR2 (germline): SGHVS, FQNEAQ. As DNA, the CDR3 is TGTGCCAGCAGCTTAAAAGCGGGGGAGGGAAATACGCAGTATTTT. Translated: CASSLKAGEGNTQYF.

This clonotype appeared a few times. The chain carries TRBV6-1 and TRBJ2-7, with D possibly being TRBD1 (6 bases). Deletions cut 8 bases from V and 6 bases from J, with 14 bases between. Germline V lookup: CDR1 MNHNS, CDR2 SASEGT. The CDR3 runs to 12 residues. CDR3 coding DNA: TGTGCCAGCCGGGACAAAGTCTCCGAGCAGTACTTC. Translation gives CASRDKVSEQYF.

This clonotype showed up many times. The V gene is TRBV7-3, the J gene TRBJ2-1; D might be TRBD1 (7 bases). V lost 5 bases to trimming and J lost 1 base, with 15 bases between them. Germline CDR1 reads SGHTA; CDR2 reads FQGTGA. CDR3 size: 16 residues. The CDR3: CASSKAGQSSYNEQFF. CDR3 nucleotides: TGTGCCAGCAGCAAGGCGGGACAGTCATCCTACAATGAGCAGTTCTTC. Full variable domain (rest looked up from reference TRBV7-3 and TRBJ2-1): GAGVSQTPSNKVTEKGKYVELRCDPISGHTALYWYRQSLGQGPEFLIYFQGTGAADDSGLPNDRFFAVRPEGSVSTLKIQRTERGDSAVYLCASSKAGQSSYNEQFFGPGTRLTVL.

This clonotype was observed a few times. The chain employs TRBV2 and TRBJ2-3, with 8 bases fitting TRBD1. The CDR3 spans 13 residues. V trimming: 6 bases; J trimming: 5 bases; junction bases outside the gene matches: 4. CDR1 SNHLY and CDR2 FYNNEI come from the germline V gene. The CDR3 coding sequence is TGTGCCAGCAGCCCAACAGGGGGAGATACGCAGTATTTT. Protein sequence: CASSPTGGDTQYF.

This clonotype has only a few counts. In DNA form, the CDR3 reads TGCAGCGTTCCTGGGCTCCGTGAGCAGTTCTTC. It codes for CSVPGLREQFF. V is TRBV29-1 and J is TRBJ2-1; D remains ambiguous. The CDR3 has 11 residues. The V end lost 5 bases, the J end lost 9 bases, and 11 bases lay between the germline ends. Germline lookup yields CDR1 SQVTM and CDR2 ANQGSEA.